This T cell receptor beta chain is from a study of CD8+ T cells in alopecia areata. Study details: Patients in the study were on tofacitinib for 6 to 18 months, then off it for 6 months.

The CDR3 is made up of 13 amino acids. Germline V gives CDR1 SQVTM, CDR2 ANQGSEA. V gave up 7 bases and J gave up 5 bases, with 17 bases separating them. Extraction of RNA preceded its reverse transcription into cDNA, which served as the sequencing template. This table comes from immunoSEQ multiplex PCR, and its TCRdb copy is limited to in-frame clones, with some not included. The table has 110,000 to 150,000 clones, 86% seen once; the top ten hold around 13%. Noted treatment: oral pan-JAK inhibitor, 5-10 mg twice daily. The sequencing here drew on CD8+ T cells sorted from blood, taken at week 4, from a patient treated with tofacitinib. The receptor comes from a human donor with alopecia areata. V gene TRBV29-1 combines with J gene TRBJ1-1; D is perhaps TRBD1 (6 bases). CDR3 sequence: CSANREGGTEAFF. In DNA form, the CDR3 reads TGCAGCGCTAACAGGGAAGGGGGGACTGAAGCTTTCTTT.